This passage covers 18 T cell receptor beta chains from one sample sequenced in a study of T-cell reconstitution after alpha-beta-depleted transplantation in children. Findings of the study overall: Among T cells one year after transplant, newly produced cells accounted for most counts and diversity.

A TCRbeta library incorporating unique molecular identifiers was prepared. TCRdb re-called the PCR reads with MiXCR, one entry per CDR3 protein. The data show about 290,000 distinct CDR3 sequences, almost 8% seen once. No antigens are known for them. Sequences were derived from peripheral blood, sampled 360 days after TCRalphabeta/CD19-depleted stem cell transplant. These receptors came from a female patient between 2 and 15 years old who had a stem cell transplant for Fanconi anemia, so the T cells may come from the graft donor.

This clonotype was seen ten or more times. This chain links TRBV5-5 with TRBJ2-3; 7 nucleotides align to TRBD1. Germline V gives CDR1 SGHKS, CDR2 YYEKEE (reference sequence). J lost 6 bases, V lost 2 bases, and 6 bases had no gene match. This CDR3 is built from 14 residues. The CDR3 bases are TGTGCCAGCAGCTTCGGGACAGCACGCGATACGCAGTATTTT. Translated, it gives CASSFGTARDTQYF.

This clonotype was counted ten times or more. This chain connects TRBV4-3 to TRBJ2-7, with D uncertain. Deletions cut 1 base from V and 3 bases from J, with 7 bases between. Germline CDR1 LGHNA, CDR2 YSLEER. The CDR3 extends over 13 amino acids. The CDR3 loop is CASSQGTYYEQYF. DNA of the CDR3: TGCGCCAGCAGCCAAGGCACCTACTACGAGCAGTACTTC.

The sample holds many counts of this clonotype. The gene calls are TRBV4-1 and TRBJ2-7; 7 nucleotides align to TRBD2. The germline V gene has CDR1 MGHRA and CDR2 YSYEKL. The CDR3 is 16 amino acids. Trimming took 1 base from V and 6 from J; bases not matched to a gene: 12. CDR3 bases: TGCGCCAGCAGCCAAGTTGGGGGACTGCTAGCGGCCGAGCAGTACTTC. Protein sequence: CASSQVGGLLAAEQYF.

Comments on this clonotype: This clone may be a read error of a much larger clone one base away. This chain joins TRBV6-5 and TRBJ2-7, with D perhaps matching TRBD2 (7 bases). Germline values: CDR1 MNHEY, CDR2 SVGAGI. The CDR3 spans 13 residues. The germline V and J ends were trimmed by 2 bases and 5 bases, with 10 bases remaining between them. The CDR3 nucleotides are TGTGCCAGCAGTTACGGGGGGGCCCACGAGCAGTACTTC. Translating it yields CASSYGGAHEQYF.

CDR3 amino acids: CASSFGRGVTEAFF. The CDR3 DNA is TGTGCCAGCAGTTTCGGCAGGGGGGTCACTGAAGCTTTCTTT. The V and J genes are TRBV27 and TRBJ1-1; 7 nucleotides agree with TRBD1. The CDR3 extends over 14 amino acids. Germline values: CDR1 MNHEY, CDR2 SMNVEV (reference sequence). The V gene end was trimmed by 3 bases and the J gene end by 4 bases; junction bases not matched to a gene: 5.

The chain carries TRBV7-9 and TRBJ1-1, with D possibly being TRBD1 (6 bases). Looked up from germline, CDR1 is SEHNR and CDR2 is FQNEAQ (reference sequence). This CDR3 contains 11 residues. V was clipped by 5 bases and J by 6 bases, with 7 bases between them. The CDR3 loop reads CASSRGSEAFF. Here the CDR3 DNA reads TGTGCCAGCAGCAGGGGGTCTGAAGCTTTCTTT.

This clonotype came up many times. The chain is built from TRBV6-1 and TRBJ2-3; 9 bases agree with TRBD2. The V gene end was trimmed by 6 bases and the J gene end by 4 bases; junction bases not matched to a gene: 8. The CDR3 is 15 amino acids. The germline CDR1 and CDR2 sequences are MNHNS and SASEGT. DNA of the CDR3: TGTGCCAGCAGCCCAGGGCGGGGGGGCCCAGATACGCAGTATTTT. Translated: CASSPGRGGPDTQYF.

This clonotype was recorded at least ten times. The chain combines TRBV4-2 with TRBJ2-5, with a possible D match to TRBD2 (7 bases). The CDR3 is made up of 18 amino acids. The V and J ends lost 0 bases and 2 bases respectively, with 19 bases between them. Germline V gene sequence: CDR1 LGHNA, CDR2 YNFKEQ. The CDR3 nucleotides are TGTGCCAGCAGCCAAGATTGGGGGGGCCTGGGTTTACAAGAGACCCAGTACTTC. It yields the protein CASSQDWGGLGLQETQYF.

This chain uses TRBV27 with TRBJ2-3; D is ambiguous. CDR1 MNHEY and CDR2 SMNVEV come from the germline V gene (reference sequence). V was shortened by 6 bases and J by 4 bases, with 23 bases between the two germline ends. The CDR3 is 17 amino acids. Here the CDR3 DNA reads TGTGCCAGCAGCCCGACGGGTCTGAAAAGTTTAGCAGATACGCAGTATTTT. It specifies CASSPTGLKSLADTQYF.

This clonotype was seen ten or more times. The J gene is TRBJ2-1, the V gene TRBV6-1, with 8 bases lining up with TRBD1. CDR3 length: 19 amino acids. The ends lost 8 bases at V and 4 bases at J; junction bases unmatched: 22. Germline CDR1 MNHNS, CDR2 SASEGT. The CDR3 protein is CASGEGLRSRDRWYNEQFF. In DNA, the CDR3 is TGTGCCAGCGGGGAAGGGCTCAGAAGTCGGGACAGGTGGTACAATGAGCAGTTCTTC.

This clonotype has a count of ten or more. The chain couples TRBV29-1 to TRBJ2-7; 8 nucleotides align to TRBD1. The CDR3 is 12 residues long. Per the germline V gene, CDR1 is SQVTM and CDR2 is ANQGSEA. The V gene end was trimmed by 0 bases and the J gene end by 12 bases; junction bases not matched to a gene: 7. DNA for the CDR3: TGCAGCGTTGAAGATGGGGGGACAGGTGTGTACTTC. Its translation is CSVEDGGTGVYF.

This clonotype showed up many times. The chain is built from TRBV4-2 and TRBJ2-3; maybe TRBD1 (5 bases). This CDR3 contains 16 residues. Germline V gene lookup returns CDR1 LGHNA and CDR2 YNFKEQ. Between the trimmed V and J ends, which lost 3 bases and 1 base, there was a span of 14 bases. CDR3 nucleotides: TGTGCCAGCAGCCAGCGACCAGGGCCTGGCACAGATACGCAGTATTTT. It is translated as CASSQRPGPGTDTQYF.

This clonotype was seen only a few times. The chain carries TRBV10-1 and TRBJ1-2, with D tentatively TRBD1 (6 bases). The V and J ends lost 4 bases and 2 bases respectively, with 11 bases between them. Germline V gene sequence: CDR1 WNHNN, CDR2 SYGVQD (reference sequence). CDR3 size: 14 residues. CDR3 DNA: TGCGCCAGCAGTGCGGCAGGGGTCAACTATGGCTACACCTTC. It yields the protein CASSAAGVNYGYTF.

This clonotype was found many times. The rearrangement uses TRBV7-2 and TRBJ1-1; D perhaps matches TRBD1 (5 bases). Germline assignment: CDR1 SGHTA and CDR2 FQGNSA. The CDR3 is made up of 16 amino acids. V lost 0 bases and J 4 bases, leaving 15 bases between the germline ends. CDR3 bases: TGTGCCAGCAGCTTAGCTGTTTTCAGGGTTAGCACTGAAGCTTTCTTT. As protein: CASSLAVFRVSTEAFF.

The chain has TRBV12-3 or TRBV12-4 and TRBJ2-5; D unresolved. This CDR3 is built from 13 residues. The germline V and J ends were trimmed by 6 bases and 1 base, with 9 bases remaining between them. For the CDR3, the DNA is TGTGCCAGCAGAAAACCGCCCCAAGAGACCCAGTACTTC. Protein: CASRKPPQETQYF.

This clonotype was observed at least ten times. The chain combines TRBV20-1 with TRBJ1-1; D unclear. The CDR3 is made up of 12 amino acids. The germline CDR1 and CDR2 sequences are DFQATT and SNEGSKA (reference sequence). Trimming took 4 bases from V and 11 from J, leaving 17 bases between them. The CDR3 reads CSATVRRVGAFF. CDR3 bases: TGCAGTGCTACAGTCCGCCGGGTCGGGGCTTTCTTT.

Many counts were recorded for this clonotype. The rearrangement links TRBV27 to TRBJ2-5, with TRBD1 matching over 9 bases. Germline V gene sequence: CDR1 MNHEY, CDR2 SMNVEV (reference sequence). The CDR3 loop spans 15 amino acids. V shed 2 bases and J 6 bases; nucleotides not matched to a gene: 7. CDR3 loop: CASSLAGQGRKTQYF. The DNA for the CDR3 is TGTGCCAGCAGTTTAGCGGGACAGGGTAGAAAGACCCAGTACTTC.

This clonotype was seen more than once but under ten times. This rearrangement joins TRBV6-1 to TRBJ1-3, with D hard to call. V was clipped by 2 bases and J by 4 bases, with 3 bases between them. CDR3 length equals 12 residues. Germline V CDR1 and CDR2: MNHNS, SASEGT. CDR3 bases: TGTGCCAGCAGTGAACAGGGAAACACCATATATTTT. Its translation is CASSEQGNTIYF.